Shown below are 28 T cell receptor beta chains from a single sample sequenced in a study of blood T cell dynamics during melanoma immunotherapy. Produced via immunoSEQ multiplex PCR; TCRdb's table is partial and in-frame only. The table includes 10,000 to 15,000 clones, more than 75% detected once. Time point here: week 3, after first cycle of checkpoint inhibitor. Sequenced here: blood, sampled from a patient treated with checkpoint blockade. These receptors came from a human donor with melanoma.

This chain joins TRBV5-1 and TRBJ2-7; D call uncertain. The length of the CDR3 is 14 residues. Germline V gives CDR1 SGHRS, CDR2 YFSETQ. Trimming pared 0 bases from V and 0 bases from J, leaving 7 bases between. CDR3: CASSLEPSSYEQYF. Written as DNA, the CDR3 is TGCGCCAGCAGCTTGGAGCCCAGCTCCTACGAGCAGTACTTC.

The V call is TRBV7-9, the J call TRBJ1-2; D possibly corresponds to TRBD1 (5 bases). The CDR3 totals 14 residues. The germline V gene has CDR1 SEHNR and CDR2 FQNEAQ (reference sequence). V was clipped by 2 bases and J by 4 bases, with 11 bases between them. The CDR3 is CASSLIEGSYGYTF. The DNA for the CDR3 is TGTGCCAGCAGCTTAATAGAGGGGAGCTATGGCTACACCTTC.

CDR3 residues: CSVAGDGGEQYF. The CDR3 DNA reads TGCAGCGTGGCAGGGGATGGGGGCGAGCAGTACTTC. The chain combines TRBV29-1 with TRBJ2-7, with a tentative D call TRBD1 (6 bases). V was shortened by 6 bases and J by 6 bases, with 15 bases between the two germline ends. This CDR3 has 12 residues. Looked up from germline, CDR1 is SQVTM and CDR2 is ANQGSEA.

This clone was counted between two and nine times. The rearrangement uses TRBV27 and TRBJ2-2; 12 nucleotides match TRBD2. CDR1 is MNHEY, CDR2 SMNVEV, per germline (reference sequence). The CDR3 length is 17 residues. Germline trimming cut 5 bases from V and 4 bases from J; bases unmatched to any gene: 8. CDR3 DNA sequence: TGTGCCAGCAGTGGTCTAGCGGGGGGGCTCGGCACCGGGGAGCTGTTTTTT. Its protein is CASSGLAGGLGTGELFF.

V is TRBV9 and J is TRBJ1-1, with D perhaps matching TRBD1 (5 bases). Deletions cut 2 bases from V and 10 bases from J, with 18 bases between. This CDR3 spans 14 amino acids. Germline V gene data show CDR1 as SGDLS and CDR2 as YYNGEE. CDR3 nucleotide sequence: TGTGCCAGCAGCGTGGGGGACCCTTGGAGGGGAGCTTTCTTT. This translates into CASSVGDPWRGAFF.

The chain recombines TRBV4-2 with TRBJ2-7; TRBD2 matches at 11 bases. This CDR3 region has 16 residues. With V trimmed by 3 bases and J by 7 bases, 11 bases remained unmatched. Germline loops: CDR1 LGHNA, CDR2 YNFKEQ. CDR3 DNA: TGTGCCAGCAGCCACGATCCACTAGCGGGAGATCGTGAGCAGTACTTC. Its translation: CASSHDPLAGDREQYF.

V and J are TRBV5-4 and TRBJ1-3, with D tentatively TRBD1 (5 bases). The CDR3 loop spans 17 amino acids. V lost 0 bases to trimming and J lost 0 bases, with 13 bases between them. Germline-derived CDR1 and CDR2 are SGHNT and YYREEE (reference sequence). The CDR3 loop is CASSLEGRRASGNTIYF. DNA for the CDR3: TGTGCCAGCAGCTTGGAGGGACGCAGGGCCTCTGGAAACACCATATATTTT. Combining the CDR3 with reference TRBV5-4 and TRBJ1-3 gives the whole variable domain ETGVTQSPTHLIKTRGQQVTLRCSSQSGHNTVSWYQQALGQGPQFIFQYYREEENGRGNFPPRFSGLQFPNYSSELNVNALELDDSALYLCASSLEGRRASGNTIYFGEGSWLTVV.

The chain joins TRBV6-1 to TRBJ1-6, with 7 bases aligning to TRBD1. V was clipped by 5 bases and J by 2 bases; unmatched bases: 3. The CDR3 covers 15 residues. Per germline, CDR1 MNHNS and CDR2 SASEGT. The CDR3 here is CASSNDRAYNSPLHF. CDR3 bases: TGTGCCAGCAGTAATGACAGGGCCTATAATTCACCCCTCCACTTT.

On this clone itself: Other DNA sequences in this sample translate to the same CDR3. This chain uses TRBV19 with TRBJ2-2, with 10 bases aligning to TRBD2. V dropped 5 bases and J dropped 12; count of bases not matched to a gene: 18. The CDR3 spans 17 residues. In germline, CDR1 is LNHDA, CDR2 SQIVND (reference sequence). In nucleotides, the CDR3 is TGTGCCAGTAGTCCTGGGGGTAGCGGGGGGCTTCGCCGTAAGCTGTTTTTT. It yields the protein CASSPGGSGGLRRKLFF. Full variable domain (missing parts from reference TRBV19 and TRBJ2-2): DGGITQSPKYLFRKEGQNVTLSCEQNLNHDAMYWYRQDPGQGLRLIYYSQIVNDFQKGDIAEGYSVSREKKESFPLTVTSAQKNPTAFYLCASSPGGSGGLRRKLFFGEGSRLTVL.

This chain joins TRBV9 and TRBJ2-5, with D perhaps TRBD1 or TRBD2 (6 bases each). The V gene lost 0 bases and the J gene lost 5 bases, with 14 bases spanning the gap. This CDR3 is 15 amino acids long. Germline-derived CDR1 and CDR2 are SGDLS and YYNGEE. This chain's CDR3 is CASSVELGGLETQYF. The CDR3 DNA reads as TGTGCCAGCAGCGTAGAGTTGGGGGGCTTGGAGACCCAGTACTTC.

This clone has a single count. The rearrangement uses TRBV30 and TRBJ2-1, with 9 bases lining up with TRBD2. The CDR3 is made up of 14 amino acids. The ends lost 5 bases at V and 7 bases at J; junction bases unmatched: 9. Looked up from germline, CDR1 is GTSNPN and CDR2 is SVGIG (reference sequence). The CDR3 coding sequence is TGTGCCTGGGAATCTAGCGGGGTCGGGAATGAGCAGTTCTTC. This translates into CAWESSGVGNEQFF.

The rearrangement joins TRBV7-8 to TRBJ1-5; D might be TRBD1 (6 bases). Germline lookup yields CDR1 SGHVS and CDR2 FQNEAQ. The CDR3 contains 15 residues. V shed 5 bases and J shed 6 bases, with 17 bases lying between them. CDR3 sequence: CASSPRGGAGQPQHF. The CDR3 DNA sequence: TGTGCCAGCAGCCCCCGGGGGGGGGCCGGTCAGCCCCAGCATTTT. The full variable domain, in which reference TRBV7-8 and TRBJ1-5 provide the parts outside the CDR3, is GAGVSQSPRYKVAKRGQDVALRCDPISGHVSLFWYQQALGQGPEFLTYFQNEAQLDKSGLPSDRFFAERPEGSVSTLKIQRTQQEDSAVYLCASSPRGGAGQPQHFGDGTRLSIL.

The chain uses TRBV5-1 and TRBJ2-1; 12 bases fit TRBD2. This CDR3 is built from 16 residues. From germline, CDR1 is SGHRS and CDR2 YFSETQ. V trimming: 0 bases; J trimming: 2 bases; junction bases outside the gene matches: 0. CDR3 sequence: CASSLGLAGAYNEQFF. CDR3 sequence (DNA): TGCGCCAGCAGCTTGGGACTAGCGGGAGCCTACAATGAGCAGTTCTTC.

This clone was observed a single time. V and J are TRBV6-5 and TRBJ1-6; D remains unclear. The CDR3 sequence is 15 residues long. In germline, CDR1 is MNHEY, CDR2 SVGAGI. V was pared by 6 bases and J by 4 bases, with 13 bases between. CDR3 loop: CASRKDDLYNSPLHF. The DNA for the CDR3 is TGTGCCAGCAGGAAGGACGACCTATATAATTCACCCCTCCACTTT.

This rearrangement joins TRBV4-2 to TRBJ1-5, with 7 bases fitting TRBD1. The V and J ends lost 6 bases and 4 bases, in that order; junction bases with no gene match: 3. CDR1 is LGHNA, CDR2 YNFKEQ, per germline. The length of the CDR3 is 13 residues. The CDR3 here is CASSLQGNQPQHF. The CDR3 DNA sequence: TGTGCCAGCAGTTTACAGGGGAATCAGCCCCAGCATTTT.

The gene calls are TRBV6-6 and TRBJ2-7; 8 bases align to TRBD2. J lost 2 bases, V lost 4 bases, and 4 bases had no gene match. The CDR3 has 14 amino acids. Looked up from germline, CDR1 is MNHNY and CDR2 is SVGAGI (reference sequence). The CDR3, as DNA: TGTGCCAGCAGTTCCAGCGGGGGTACCTACGAGCAGTACTTC. This gives the protein CASSSSGGTYEQYF.

The chain joins TRBV5-1 to TRBJ1-3; perhaps TRBD1 as D (5 bases). V lost 0 bases to trimming and J lost 2 bases, with 9 bases between them. The length of the CDR3 is 15 residues. Per the germline V gene, CDR1 is SGHRS and CDR2 is YFSETQ. CDR3: CASSLVGAAGNTIYF. The CDR3 DNA reads TGCGCCAGCAGCTTGGTAGGGGCCGCTGGAAACACCATATATTTT.

The chain joins TRBV11-2 to TRBJ1-2; a possible D gene is TRBD1 (6 bases). The CDR3 consists of 16 residues. Germline CDR1 and CDR2: SGHAT and FQNNGV. The ends were cut back, 5 bases at V and 1 base at J, with 17 bases in the middle. CDR3 coding DNA: TGTGCCAGCAGCCCAACCACGAGGGGGGTTAACTATGGCTACACCTTC. Translation gives CASSPTTRGVNYGYTF.

J is TRBJ1-2 and V is TRBV5-6; the D is unclear. CDR1 is SGHDT and CDR2 is YYEEEE in the germline V gene. This CDR3 is 15 amino acids long. V lost 3 bases, J lost 7 bases, and 19 bases lay in between. The chain's CDR3 is CASSSWTGKGVGYTF. The CDR3 DNA reads as TGTGCCAGCAGCTCATGGACGGGGAAGGGTGTTGGCTACACCTTC.

This chain uses TRBV7-8 with TRBJ2-4; 12 bases map to TRBD2. Germline V gene lookup returns CDR1 SGHVS and CDR2 FQNEAQ. Germline trimming cut 6 bases from V and 3 bases from J; bases unmatched to any gene: 15. CDR3 size: 19 residues. The DNA for the CDR3 is TGTGCCAGCAGTTCCCGACTAGCGGGGGTTACCTCGGGCAAAAACATTCAGTACTTC. This translates into CASSSRLAGVTSGKNIQYF.

The chain has TRBV27 and TRBJ2-2, with TRBD1 as a possible D gene (5 bases). The length of the CDR3 is 13 residues. The germline V gene has CDR1 MNHEY and CDR2 SMNVEV (reference sequence). V was pared by 3 bases and J by 4 bases, with 6 bases between. CDR3 bases: TGTGCCAGCAGTTTCCAGGGCACCGGGGAGCTGTTTTTT. This codes for CASSFQGTGELFF.

The CDR3 here is CASSGQGSGAQETQYF. Here the CDR3 DNA reads TGCGCCAGCTCGGGACAGGGGTCGGGGGCCCAGGAGACCCAGTACTTC. V gene TRBV5-1 combines with J gene TRBJ2-5, with 10 bases identical to TRBD1. Germline V gene lookup returns CDR1 SGHRS and CDR2 YFSETQ. Germline trimming cut 7 bases from V and 5 bases from J; bases unmatched to any gene: 14. The CDR3 extends over 16 amino acids.

The gene calls are TRBV6-5 and TRBJ2-5, with 8 bases aligning to TRBD1. J gave up 5 bases and V 4 bases, and 12 bases lay outside the gene matches. CDR1 is MNHEY and CDR2 is SVGAGI in the germline V gene. The CDR3 consists of 16 residues. CDR3 amino acids: CASSWLNWTGIETQYF. In nucleotides, the CDR3 is TGTGCCAGCAGTTGGCTTAATTGGACAGGGATCGAGACCCAGTACTTC.

The chain employs TRBV11-1 and TRBJ2-3; D is ambiguous. The CDR3 loop spans 15 amino acids. V shed 2 bases and J shed 1 base, with 10 bases lying between them. Germline V lookup: CDR1 SGHAT, CDR2 FQDESV (reference sequence). The CDR3 DNA reads as TGTGCCAGCAGCTTACTCCCGCAGGGCACAGATACGCAGTATTTT. Its translation: CASSLLPQGTDTQYF.

This chain uses TRBV7-8 with TRBJ2-1; D might be TRBD2 (6 bases). Germline CDR1 is SGHVS and CDR2 is FQNEAQ. Trimming took 0 bases from V and 2 from J, leaving 11 bases between them. The CDR3 has 16 residues. DNA of the CDR3: TGTGCCAGCAGCTTAGCGACTAGTCTTACCTACAATGAGCAGTTCTTC. Amino acids: CASSLATSLTYNEQFF.

This chain links TRBV5-1 with TRBJ1-1; D remains unclear. The length of the CDR3 is 12 residues. The V gene's germline CDR1 is SGHRS and CDR2 YFSETQ. V lost 5 bases to trimming and J lost 0 bases, with 5 bases between them. The CDR3: CASRSLNTEAFF. The CDR3 DNA reads as TGCGCCAGCAGGAGTCTGAACACTGAAGCTTTCTTT.

This clone was counted only a few times. The gene calls are TRBV2 and TRBJ1-2; TRBD1 is a possible D gene (6 bases). The CDR3 extends over 10 amino acids. Germline loops: CDR1 SNHLY, CDR2 FYNNEI. Trimming took 9 bases from V and 6 from J, leaving 8 bases between them. CDR3 in amino acids: CARRQDGYTF. CDR3 nucleotide sequence: TGTGCCAGACGACAGGATGGCTACACCTTC. The full variable domain, completed using reference TRBV2 and TRBJ1-2, is EPEVTQTPSHQVTQMGQEVILRCVPISNHLYFYWYRQILGQKVEFLVSFYNNEISEKSEIFDDQFSVERPDGSNFTLKIRSTKLEDSAMYFCARRQDGYTFGSGTRLTVV.

The V call is TRBV27, the J call TRBJ2-1; D unclear. Germline V gene data show CDR1 as MNHEY and CDR2 as SMNVEV (reference sequence). V was shortened by 3 bases and J by 6 bases, with 12 bases between the two germline ends. This CDR3 is 14 amino acids long. Written as DNA, the CDR3 is TGTGCCAGCAGTTTTCCGGCGTCGGGCAATGAGCAGTTCTTC. This translates into CASSFPASGNEQFF.